This T cell receptor beta chain is drawn from a study of T cell responses to AZD1222 COVID-19 vaccine. The table came from immunoSEQ multiplex PCR; TCRdb's copy has only in-frame clones and leaves some out. Here the sample spans 200,000 or so clones, about nine tenths being singletons. Overall study findings and caveats: There were repertoire samples only from the period after the peak T cell response.

To note about this clone: What it recognizes is unknown.

The source was peripheral blood, collected on day 0 of AZD1222 vaccination. This sequence originates from an adult in good health.

DNA of the CDR3: TGTGCCAGCAGTTTGTGGGGTTCCGGGGAGCTGTTTTTT. Encoded protein: CASSLWGSGELFF. The J gene is TRBJ2-2, the V gene TRBV12-3 or TRBV12-4; D gene ambiguous. There are 13 residues in the CDR3. With 3 bases removed from V and 6 bases from J, the gap between germline ends came to 8 bases.